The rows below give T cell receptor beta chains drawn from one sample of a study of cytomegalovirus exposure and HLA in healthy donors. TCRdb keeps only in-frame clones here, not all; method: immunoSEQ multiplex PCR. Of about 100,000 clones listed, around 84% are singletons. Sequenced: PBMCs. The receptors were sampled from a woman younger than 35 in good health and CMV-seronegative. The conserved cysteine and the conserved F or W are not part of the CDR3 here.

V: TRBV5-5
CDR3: ASSLTTLRGF

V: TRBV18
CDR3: ASSPVQGNQPQH

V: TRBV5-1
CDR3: ASSFPGLAGANEQF

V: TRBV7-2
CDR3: ASSAPSGRNEQF

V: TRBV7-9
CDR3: ASSRDSPYETQY

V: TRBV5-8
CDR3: ASSFSRRGRYSNQPQH

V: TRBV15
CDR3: ATSSPPGTSGSGSYNEQF

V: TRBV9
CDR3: ARSVGLTYEQY

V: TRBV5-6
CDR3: ASSLGAGGNNEQF

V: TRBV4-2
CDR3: ASSQEVRGRQDTEAF

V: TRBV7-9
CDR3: ASSRGTSGYTDTQY

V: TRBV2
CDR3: ASSESGTGAYEQY

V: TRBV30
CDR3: AGWTPSYNSPLH

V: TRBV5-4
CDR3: ASSLAHGGAIDTQY

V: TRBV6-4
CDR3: ASSDEGAAGELF

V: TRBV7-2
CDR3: ASSSPGTGKDIQY

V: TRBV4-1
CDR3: ASSLRTSGGEYNEQF

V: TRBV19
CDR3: ASSIDLNSYGYT

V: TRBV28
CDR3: ASSLRVRNTEAF

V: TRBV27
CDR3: ASSFSADRGQY

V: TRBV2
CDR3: ASSRQGNTNTGELF

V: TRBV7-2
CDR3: ASRDRDRGNEQF

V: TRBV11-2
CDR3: ASSQVRGNYNEQF

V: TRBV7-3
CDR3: ASSSRLGEQF

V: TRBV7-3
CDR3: ASSLLSGGGNEQF

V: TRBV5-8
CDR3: ASSPSGQPAKETQY

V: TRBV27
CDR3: ASSLTGALYEQY

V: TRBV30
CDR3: AWSGGVSSEQY

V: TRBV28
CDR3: ASTALGIEGWSNQPQH

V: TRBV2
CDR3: ASSHGTGITGELF

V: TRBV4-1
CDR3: ASSPPNLAGADYNEQF

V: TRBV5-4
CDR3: ASRLAGQETQY

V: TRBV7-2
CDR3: ASSLENRGFTEAF

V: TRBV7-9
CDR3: ASDTGNTIY

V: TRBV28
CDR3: ASSYETGTGPQETQY

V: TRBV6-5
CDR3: ASRKDREAYEQY

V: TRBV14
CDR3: ASSQGRGGELF

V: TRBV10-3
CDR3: AISDKGTEGNEQF

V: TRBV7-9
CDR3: SSRPQREFSEQY

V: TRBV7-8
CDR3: ASSLDRNEKLF

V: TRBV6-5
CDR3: ASSSILPGQGYEQY

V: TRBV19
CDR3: ASMRQGNSNQPQH

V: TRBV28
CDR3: ASRGRGESPLH

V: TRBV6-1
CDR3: ASSEYGRAYEQY

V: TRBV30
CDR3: AWDEQGVDLGYT

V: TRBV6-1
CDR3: ASSGQGASFQPQH

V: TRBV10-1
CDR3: AIKTGTGTNNEQF

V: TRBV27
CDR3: ASSRDRGSQKY

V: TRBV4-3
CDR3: ASSQSPGTDTQY

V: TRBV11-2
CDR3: ASSTRTGSVSYNSPLH

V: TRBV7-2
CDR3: ASSLGAEDTQY

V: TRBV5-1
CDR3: ASSTGLAGGDEQF

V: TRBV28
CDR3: ASSSIGGSGSLGTQY

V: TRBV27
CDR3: ASRQRLVGVDEQF

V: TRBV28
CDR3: ASSVVRDSFNSPLH

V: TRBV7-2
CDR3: ASSLGVSGEKLF

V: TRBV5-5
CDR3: ASSSQVNEKLF

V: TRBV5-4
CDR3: ASSLYQGLADNEQF

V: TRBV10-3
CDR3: AIKDRDNSNQPQH

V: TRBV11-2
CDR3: ASSLRAVGGAGELF